In its sample, the clone carrying this T cell receptor (beta chain) was seen a few times. The antigen remains undetermined. The data originate from a study of metastatic and nonmetastatic thyroid tumors. Background on the study: For malignant and benign thyroid patients, tumor or nodule tissue and blood were the sources whose repertoires were compared.

Germline CDR1 is MDHEN and CDR2 is SYDVKM. Between the trimmed V and J ends, which lost 2 bases and 7 bases, there was a span of 20 bases. CDR3 size: 17 residues. Study-wide results and limits: Malignant thyroid tumors reportedly exceeded benign nodules significantly in TCR beta diversity, with the difference appearing in blood and tumor.

Patients underwent thyroid surgery, and none had received any treatment before it. TCRdb re-analyzed the PCR reads through MiXCR. The sample lists roughly 33,000 clones; over 15% were seen once. J is TRBJ1-4 and V is TRBV28, with D maybe TRBD1 (5 bases). Source material: blood. The origin of this receptor is a female donor with papillary thyroid cancer or a benign thyroid nodule (not recorded which). Some clones in this sample may be carry-over from other donors' samples. CDR3 coding DNA: TGTGCCAGCAGTTTAACCTTTCGGGGGACGGCGAGTGAAAAACTGTTTTTT. Encoded protein: CASSLTFRGTASEKLFF.